This T cell receptor (beta chain) was recovered during a study of blood T cell repertoires in COVID-19. As for the study in general: COVID-19 samples from acute and convalescent phases originated in the United States, Italy and Spain. T cells, B-cell-depleted T cells, or PBMCs supplied cDNA or gDNA.

In the original workflow: Estimates of nucleated cell counts were drawn from the amplification of reference gene primers. Generated by immunoSEQ multiplex PCR, the TCRdb table keeps only in-frame clones and is missing some. The V and J calls and the clone size are those of that table, but D and trimming were determined from the DNA. This sample has some 160,000 clones, with approximately 80% found just once. With V trimmed by 4 bases and J by 10 bases, 10 bases remained unmatched. The CDR3 consists of 15 residues. Per germline, CDR1 LNHNV and CDR2 YYDKDF (reference sequence). The sequenced sample was peripheral blood. The rearrangement uses TRBV15 and TRBJ1-1; 12 nucleotides match TRBD1. This TCR was recovered from a woman between 50 and 59 years old with acute or convalescent COVID-19. CDR3 region: CATSTSGTGGAGAFF. Written as DNA, the CDR3 is TGTGCCACCAGCACCTCCGGGACAGGGGGCGCAGGAGCTTTCTTT.